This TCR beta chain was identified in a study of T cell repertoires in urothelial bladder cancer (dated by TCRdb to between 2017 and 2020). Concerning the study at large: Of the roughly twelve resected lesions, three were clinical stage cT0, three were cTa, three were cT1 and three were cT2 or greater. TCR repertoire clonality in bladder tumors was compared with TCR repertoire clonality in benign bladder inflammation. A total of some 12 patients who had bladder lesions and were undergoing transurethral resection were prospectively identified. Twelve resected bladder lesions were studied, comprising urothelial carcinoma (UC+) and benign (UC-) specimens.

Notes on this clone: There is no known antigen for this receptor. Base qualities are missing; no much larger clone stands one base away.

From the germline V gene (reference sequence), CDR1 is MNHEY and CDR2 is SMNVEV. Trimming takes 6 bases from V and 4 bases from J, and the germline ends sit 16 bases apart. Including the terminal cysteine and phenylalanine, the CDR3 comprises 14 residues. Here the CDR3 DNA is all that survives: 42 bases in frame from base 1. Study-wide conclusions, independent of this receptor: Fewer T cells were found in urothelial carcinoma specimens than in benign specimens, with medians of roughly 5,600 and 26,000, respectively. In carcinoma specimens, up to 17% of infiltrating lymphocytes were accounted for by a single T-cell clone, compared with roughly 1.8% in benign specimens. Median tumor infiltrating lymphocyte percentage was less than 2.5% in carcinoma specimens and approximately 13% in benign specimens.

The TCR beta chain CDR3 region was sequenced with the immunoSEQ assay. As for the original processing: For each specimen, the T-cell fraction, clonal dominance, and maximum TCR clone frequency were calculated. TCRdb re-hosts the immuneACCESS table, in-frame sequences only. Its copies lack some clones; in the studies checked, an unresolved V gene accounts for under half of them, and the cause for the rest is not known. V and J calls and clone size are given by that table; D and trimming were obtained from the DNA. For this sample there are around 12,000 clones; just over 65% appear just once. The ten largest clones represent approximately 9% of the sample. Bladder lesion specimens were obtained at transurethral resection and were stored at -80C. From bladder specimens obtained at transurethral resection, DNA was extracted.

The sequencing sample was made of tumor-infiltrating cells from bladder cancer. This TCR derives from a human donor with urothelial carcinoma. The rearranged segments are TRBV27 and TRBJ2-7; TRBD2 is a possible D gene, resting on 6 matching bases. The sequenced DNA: TGTGCCAGCAGACCTTGGGGGGATGAGTACGAGCAGTACTTC. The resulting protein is CASRPWGDEYEQYF.